Listed below are T cell receptor beta chains from one sample, sequenced in a study of cytomegalovirus exposure and HLA in healthy donors. Only in-frame clones appear in the TCRdb table, and some are missing; sequencing was by immunoSEQ multiplex PCR. The profile covers about 100,000 clones, with around three quarters appearing a single time and just under 4% taken by the ten largest. Sequenced: PBMCs. All receptors come from a woman between 45 and 65 years old in good health and CMV-seropositive. Both conserved end residues are part of each CDR3. D genes are given only for firm matches. Clone size is shown for a subset of rows, as once, few, many or a class of expanded clone.

v_call,j_call,d_call,clone_size,cdr3_length,cdr3_nt,cdr3_aa
TRBV6-1,TRBJ2-1,TRBD2,NA,14,TGTGCCAGCAGTGAACCCCGGACTAGGGATGAGCAGTTCTTC,CASSEPRTRDEQFF
TRBV6-5,TRBJ1-1,TRBD1,few,14,TGTGCCAGTAGACCGGGACAGTTGAACACTGAAGCTTTCTTT,CASRPGQLNTEAFF
TRBV6-5,TRBJ2-5,TRBD1,few,13,TGTGCCAGCAGGGGACAGGGAAAAGAGACCCAGTACTTC,CASRGQGKETQYF
TRBV9,TRBJ2-7,TRBD1,NA,15,TGTGCCAGCAGCGTAGCTGGGACAGGGGGCTACGAGCAGTACTTC,CASSVAGTGGYEQYF
TRBV18,TRBJ1-1,TRBD1,NA,14,TGTGCCAGCTCACCACCGGGACAGGGGCCTGAAGCTTTCTTT,CASSPPGQGPEAFF
TRBV7-3,TRBJ2-5,TRBD2,NA,16,TGTGCCAGCAGCCCGACTAGCGGGTTAAATGAAGAGACCCAGTACTTC,CASSPTSGLNEETQYF
TRBV7-7,TRBJ2-7,TRBD2,once,14,TGTGCTAGCAGCGAGGGACTATCGTCCTACGAGCAGTACTTC,CASSEGLSSYEQYF
TRBV21-1,TRBJ1-6,NA,NA,17,TGTGCCAGCTCAGCAAACCCCCGGGACAGAACTAGGTCACCCCTCCACTTT,CASSANPRDRTRSPLHF
TRBV4-1,TRBJ2-1,NA,NA,14,TGCGCCAGCAGCCAAGGAGGCAGGGTCGATGAGCAGTTCTTC,CASSQGGRVDEQFF
TRBV19,TRBJ1-2,NA,NA,14,TGTGCCAGTAAGGAAGACAGACGGAGCTATGGCTACACCTTC,CASKEDRRSYGYTF
TRBV7-9,TRBJ2-7,TRBD1,NA,16,TGTTCCAGCAGCCCCCCCCGGACAGGGATAACCTACGAGCAGTACTTC,CSSSPPRTGITYEQYF
TRBV2,TRBJ1-5,TRBD1,NA,15,TGTGCCAGCAGCACCACGAGACAGGGAAGCCAGCCCCAGCATTTT,CASSTTRQGSQPQHF
TRBV5-8,TRBJ2-1,NA,NA,15,TGTGCCAGCTCGGGGGGCGGGCCGACCTACAATGAGCAGTTCTTC,CASSGGGPTYNEQFF
TRBV12-5,TRBJ1-3,NA,NA,16,TGTGCTAGTGGTTCCCCCCGCCCGGGAACGGGAAACACCATATATTTT,CASGSPRPGTGNTIYF
TRBV30,TRBJ2-1,NA,NA,15,TGTGCCATTACCTCCGGGGGAGGATTATACAATGAGCAGTTCTTC,CAITSGGGLYNEQFF
TRBV6-5,TRBJ1-1,NA,NA,13,TGTGCCAGCAGCATCGGACAGAACACTGAAGCTTTCTTT,CASSIGQNTEAFF
TRBV4-1,TRBJ2-1,NA,NA,15,TGCGCCAGCAGCCAAGTCCCGGGGACCTACAATGAGCAGTTCTTC,CASSQVPGTYNEQFF
TRBV4-1,TRBJ2-7,NA,NA,13,TGCGCCAGCAGCCAAGAGGGTAGCCACGAGCAGTACTTC,CASSQEGSHEQYF
TRBV7-9,TRBJ1-2,NA,NA,12,TGTTCCCTACCGGGAGGGCAGTATGGCTACACCTTC,CSLPGGQYGYTF
TRBV19,TRBJ2-7,TRBD2,NA,19,TGTGCCAGTAGTATTTCGGGACTAGCGGGAGGGAACCCCGCCTACGAGCAGTACTTC,CASSISGLAGGNPAYEQYF
TRBV12-5,TRBJ2-1,TRBD2,NA,14,TGTGCTAGTGGTCATCCGGGACTAGCCAATGAGCAGTTCTTC,CASGHPGLANEQFF
TRBV6-1,TRBJ2-3,TRBD2,NA,13,TGTGCCAGCGAACTAGCGGTTGCAGATACGCAGTATTTT,CASELAVADTQYF
TRBV28,TRBJ2-1,NA,few,14,TGTGCCAGCAACTCCGGGTACGGGAACAATGAGCAGTTCTTC,CASNSGYGNNEQFF
TRBV5-1,TRBJ2-7,TRBD1,once,15,TGCGCCAGCAGCATCCAAGGACAGGGTGTCTACGAGCAGTACTTC,CASSIQGQGVYEQYF
TRBV30,TRBJ2-4,NA,NA,12,TGTGCCTGGAGTTGGGGGGAGAACATTCAGTACTTC,CAWSWGENIQYF